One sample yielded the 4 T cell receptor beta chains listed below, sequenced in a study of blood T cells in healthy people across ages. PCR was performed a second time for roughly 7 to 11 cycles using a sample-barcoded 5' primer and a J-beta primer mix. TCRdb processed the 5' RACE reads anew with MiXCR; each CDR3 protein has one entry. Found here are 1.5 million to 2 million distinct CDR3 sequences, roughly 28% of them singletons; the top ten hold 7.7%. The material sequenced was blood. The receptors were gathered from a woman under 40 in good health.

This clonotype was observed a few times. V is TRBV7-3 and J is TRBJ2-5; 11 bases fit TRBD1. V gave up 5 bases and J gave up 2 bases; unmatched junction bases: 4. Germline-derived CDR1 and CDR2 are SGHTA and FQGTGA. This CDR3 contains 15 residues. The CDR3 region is CASSRTGGRQETQYF. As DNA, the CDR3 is TGTGCCAGCAGCAGGACAGGGGGCCGACAAGAGACCCAGTACTTC.

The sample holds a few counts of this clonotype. CDR3 sequence: CASRKEGLVHEQYF. DNA for the CDR3: TGTGCCAGCAGAAAGGAGGGCCTGGTCCACGAGCAGTACTTC. The gene calls are TRBV6-2 or TRBV6-3 and TRBJ2-7, with D tentatively TRBD2 (6 bases). The V and J ends lost 6 bases and 5 bases respectively, with 17 bases between them. Germline values: CDR1 MNHEY, CDR2 SVGEGT. The CDR3 is 14 amino acids.

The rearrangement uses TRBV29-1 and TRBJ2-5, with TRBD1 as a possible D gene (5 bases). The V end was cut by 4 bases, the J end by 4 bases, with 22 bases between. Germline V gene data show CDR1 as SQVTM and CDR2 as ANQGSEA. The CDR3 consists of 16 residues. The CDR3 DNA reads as TGCAGCGTTGCCCGGTCAGGGTGGACCTTTGGAGAGACCCAGTACTTC. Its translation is CSVARSGWTFGETQYF.

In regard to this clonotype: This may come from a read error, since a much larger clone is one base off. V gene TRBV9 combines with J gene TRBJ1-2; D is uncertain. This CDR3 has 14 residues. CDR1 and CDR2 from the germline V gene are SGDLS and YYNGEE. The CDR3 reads CASSVDGLGYGYAF. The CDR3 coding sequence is TGTGCCAGCAGCGTAGATGGGCTCGGCTATGGCTACGCCTTC. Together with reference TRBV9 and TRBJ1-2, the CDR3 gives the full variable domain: DSGVTQTPKHLITATGQRVTLRCSPRSGDLSVYWYQQSLDQGLQFLIQYYNGEERAKGNILERFSAQQFPDLHSELNLSSLELGDSALYFCASSVDGLGYGYAFGSGTRLTVV.